The 5 T cell receptor beta chains below come from one sample, sequenced in a study of glioma-infiltrating T cells after dendritic cell vaccination. Profiled with immunoSEQ multiplex PCR; TCRdb holds only in-frame clones, not every one. The table records tens of thousands of clones, about 90% of them present only once. Here the sequenced sample was blood, taken before dendritic cell vaccination. The receptors were gathered from a human donor with glioblastoma.

The chain combines TRBV11-2 with TRBJ1-1; 8 positions agree with TRBD1. Germline-derived CDR1 and CDR2 are SGHAT and FQNNGV. There are 16 residues in the CDR3. V lost 4 bases to trimming and J lost 6 bases; unmatched junction nucleotides: 13. The CDR3 sequence is CASSSWTGKVMPEAFF. CDR3 sequence (DNA): TGTGCCAGCAGCTCGTGGACAGGGAAGGTGATGCCTGAAGCTTTCTTT.

With respect to this clone: The sample carries other DNA sequences with the same CDR3. The chain couples TRBV11-2 to TRBJ2-3, with TRBD2 matching over 11 bases. The V and J ends lost 1 base and 5 bases, in that order; junction bases with no gene match: 2. Germline V CDR1 and CDR2: SGHAT, FQNNGV. This CDR3 spans 15 amino acids. CDR3 residues: CASSLGLAGRDTQYF. The CDR3 bases are TGTGCCAGCAGCTTAGGACTAGCGGGGCGAGATACGCAGTATTTT.

This clone was picked up a small number of times. This rearrangement joins TRBV6-7 to TRBJ1-1; 7 bases are shared with TRBD1. TRBV6-7 is noted as an ORF with a role that remains uncertain. This CDR3 has 12 amino acids. V lost 5 bases and J lost 12; bases outside the gene matches: 9. CDR3 DNA sequence: TGTGCCAGCAGTAAAAGGGGGCGTACGACTTTCTTT. Translation gives CASSKRGRTTFF.

As concerns this clone: This specimen includes other DNA sequences encoding the same CDR3. This chain links TRBV4-1 with TRBJ1-6; TRBD1 aligns across 8 bases. This CDR3 comprises 15 residues. Per germline, CDR1 MGHRA and CDR2 YSYEKL. J was trimmed by 7 bases and V by 0 bases; bases with no gene match: 2. CDR3 DNA sequence: TGCGCCAGCAGCCAAGATGGGACAGGCAATTCACCCCTCCACTTT. As protein: CASSQDGTGNSPLHF.

The chain joins TRBV4-2 to TRBJ1-3, with 10 bases matching TRBD1. The CDR3 extends over 16 amino acids. Per germline, CDR1 LGHNA and CDR2 YNFKEQ. Losses at the gene ends were 3 bases for V and 4 bases for J; bases not matched to a gene: 6. The CDR3 DNA sequence: TGTGCCAGCAGCCACAGACAGGGGGCAGCGGGAAACACCATATATTTT. It yields the protein CASSHRQGAAGNTIYF.